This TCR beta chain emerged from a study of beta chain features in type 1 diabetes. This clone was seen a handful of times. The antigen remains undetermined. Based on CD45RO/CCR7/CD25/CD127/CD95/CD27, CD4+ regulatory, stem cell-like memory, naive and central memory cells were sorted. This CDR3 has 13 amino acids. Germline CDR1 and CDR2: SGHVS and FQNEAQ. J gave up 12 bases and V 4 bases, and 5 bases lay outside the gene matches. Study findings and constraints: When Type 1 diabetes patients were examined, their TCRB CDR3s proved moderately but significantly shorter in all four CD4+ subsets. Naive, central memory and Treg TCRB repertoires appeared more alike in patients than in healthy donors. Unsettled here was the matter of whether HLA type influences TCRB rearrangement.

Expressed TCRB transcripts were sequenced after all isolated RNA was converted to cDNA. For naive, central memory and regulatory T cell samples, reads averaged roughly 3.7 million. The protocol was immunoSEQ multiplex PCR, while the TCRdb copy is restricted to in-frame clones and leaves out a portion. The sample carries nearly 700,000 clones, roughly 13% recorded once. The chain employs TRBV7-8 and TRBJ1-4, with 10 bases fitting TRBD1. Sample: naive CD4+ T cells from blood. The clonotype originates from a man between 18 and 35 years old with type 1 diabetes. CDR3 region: CASSSGTGAELFF. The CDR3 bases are TGTGCCAGCAGCTCCGGGACAGGGGCAGAACTGTTTTTT.